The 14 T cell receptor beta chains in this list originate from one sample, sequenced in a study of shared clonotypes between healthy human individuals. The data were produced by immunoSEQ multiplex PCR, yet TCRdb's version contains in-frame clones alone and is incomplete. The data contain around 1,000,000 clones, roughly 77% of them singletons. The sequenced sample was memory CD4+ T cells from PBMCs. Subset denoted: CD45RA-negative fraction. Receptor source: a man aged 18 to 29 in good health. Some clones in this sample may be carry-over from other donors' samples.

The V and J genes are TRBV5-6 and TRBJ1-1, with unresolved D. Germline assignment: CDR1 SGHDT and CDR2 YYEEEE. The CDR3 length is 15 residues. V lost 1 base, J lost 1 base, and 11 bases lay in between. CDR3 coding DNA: TGTGCCAGCAGCTTGCGGTCGTTGGGGAACACTGAAGCTTTCTTT. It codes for CASSLRSLGNTEAFF.

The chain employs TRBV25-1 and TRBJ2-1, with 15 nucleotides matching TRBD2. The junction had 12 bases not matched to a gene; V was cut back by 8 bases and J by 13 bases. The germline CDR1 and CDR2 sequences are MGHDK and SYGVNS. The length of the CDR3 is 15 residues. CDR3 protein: CASGGGTSGRKTQFF. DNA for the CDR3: TGTGCCAGCGGTGGGGGGACTAGCGGGAGGAAAACACAGTTCTTC.

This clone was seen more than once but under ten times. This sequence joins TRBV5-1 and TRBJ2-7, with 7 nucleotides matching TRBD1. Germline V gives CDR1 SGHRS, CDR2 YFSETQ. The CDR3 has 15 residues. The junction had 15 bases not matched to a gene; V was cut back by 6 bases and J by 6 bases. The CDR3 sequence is CASTQGPRQGREQYF. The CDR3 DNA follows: TGCGCCAGCACTCAGGGCCCCAGACAGGGTCGCGAGCAGTACTTC. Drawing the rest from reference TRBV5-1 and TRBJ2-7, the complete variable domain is KAGVTQTPRYLIKTRGQQVTLSCSPISGHRSVSWYQQTPGQGLQFLFEYFSETQRNKGNFPGRFSGRQFSNSRSEMNVSTLELGDSALYLCASTQGPRQGREQYFGPGTRLTVT.

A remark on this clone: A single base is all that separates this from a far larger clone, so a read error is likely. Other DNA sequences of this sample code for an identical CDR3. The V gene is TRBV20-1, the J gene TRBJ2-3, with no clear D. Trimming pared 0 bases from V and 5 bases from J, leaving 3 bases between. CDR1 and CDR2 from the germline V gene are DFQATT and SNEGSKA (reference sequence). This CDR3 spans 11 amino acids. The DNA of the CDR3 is TGCAGTGCTAGAGAGGGAGATACGCAGTATTTT. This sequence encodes CSAREGDTQYF.

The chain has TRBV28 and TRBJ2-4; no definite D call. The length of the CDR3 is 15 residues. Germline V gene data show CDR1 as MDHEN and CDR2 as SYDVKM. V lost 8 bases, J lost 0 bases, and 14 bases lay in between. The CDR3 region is CASSRVTLAKNIQYF. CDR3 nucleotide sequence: TGTGCCAGCTCTAGGGTGACCCTAGCCAAAAACATTCAGTACTTC.

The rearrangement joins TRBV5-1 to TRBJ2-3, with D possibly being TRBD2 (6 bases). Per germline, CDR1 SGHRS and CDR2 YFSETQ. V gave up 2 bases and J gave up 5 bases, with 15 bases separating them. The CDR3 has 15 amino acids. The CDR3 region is CASSFGTASGDTQYF. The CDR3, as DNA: TGCGCCAGCAGCTTTGGGACTGCCTCGGGAGATACGCAGTATTTT. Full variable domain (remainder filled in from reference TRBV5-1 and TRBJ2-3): KAGVTQTPRYLIKTRGQQVTLSCSPISGHRSVSWYQQTPGQGLQFLFEYFSETQRNKGNFPGRFSGRQFSNSRSEMNVSTLELGDSALYLCASSFGTASGDTQYFGPGTRLTVL.

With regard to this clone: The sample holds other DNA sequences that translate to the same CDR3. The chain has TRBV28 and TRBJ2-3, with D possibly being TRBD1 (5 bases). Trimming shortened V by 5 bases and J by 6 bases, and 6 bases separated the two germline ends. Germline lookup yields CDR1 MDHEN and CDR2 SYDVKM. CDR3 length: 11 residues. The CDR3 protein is CASSGADTQYF. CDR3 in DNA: TGTGCCAGCAGTGGGGCCGATACGCAGTATTTT.

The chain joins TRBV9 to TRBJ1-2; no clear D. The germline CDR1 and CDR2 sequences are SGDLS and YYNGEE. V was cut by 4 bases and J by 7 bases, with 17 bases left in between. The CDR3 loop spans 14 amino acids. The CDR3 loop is CASSLADGPRGYTF. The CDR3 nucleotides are TGTGCCAGCAGCCTGGCGGACGGCCCTCGTGGCTACACCTTC.

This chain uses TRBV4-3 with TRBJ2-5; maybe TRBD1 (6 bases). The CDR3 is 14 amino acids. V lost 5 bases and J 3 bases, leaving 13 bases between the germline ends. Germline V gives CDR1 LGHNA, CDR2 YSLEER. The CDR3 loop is CASSLNAGEETQYF. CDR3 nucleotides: TGCGCCAGCAGCTTAAACGCAGGGGAAGAGACCCAGTACTTC.

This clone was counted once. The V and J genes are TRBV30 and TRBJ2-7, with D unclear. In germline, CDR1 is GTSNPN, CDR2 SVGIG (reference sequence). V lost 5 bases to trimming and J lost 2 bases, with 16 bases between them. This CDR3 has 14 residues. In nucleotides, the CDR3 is TGTGCCTGGGATCGTCGACTGAAACCCTACGAGCAGTACTTC. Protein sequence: CAWDRRLKPYEQYF.

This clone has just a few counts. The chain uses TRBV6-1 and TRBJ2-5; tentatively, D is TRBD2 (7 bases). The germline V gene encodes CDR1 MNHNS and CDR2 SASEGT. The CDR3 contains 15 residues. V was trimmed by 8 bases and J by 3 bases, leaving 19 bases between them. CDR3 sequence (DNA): TGTGCCAGCGGGGGGGCCTCCCCAGGAAAAGAGACCCAGTACTTC. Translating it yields CASGGASPGKETQYF.

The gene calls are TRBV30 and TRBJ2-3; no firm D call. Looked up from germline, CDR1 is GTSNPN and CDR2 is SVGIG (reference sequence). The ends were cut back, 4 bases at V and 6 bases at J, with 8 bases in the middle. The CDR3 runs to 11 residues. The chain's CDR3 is CAWKDGDTQYF. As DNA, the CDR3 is TGTGCCTGGAAAGACGGGGATACGCAGTATTTT. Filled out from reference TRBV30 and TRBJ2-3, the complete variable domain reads SQTIHQWPATLVQPVGSPLSLECTVEGTSNPNLYWYRQAAGRGLQLLFYSVGIGQISSEVPQNLSASRPQDRQFILSSKKLLLSDSGFYLCAWKDGDTQYFGPGTRLTVL.

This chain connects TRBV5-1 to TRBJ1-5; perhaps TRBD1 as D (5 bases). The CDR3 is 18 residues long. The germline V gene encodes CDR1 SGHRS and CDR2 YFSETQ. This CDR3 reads CVDSLVESGGTSNQPQHF. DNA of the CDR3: TGCGTCGACAGCTTGGTAGAGTCGGGGGGGACTAGCAATCAGCCCCAGCATTTT.

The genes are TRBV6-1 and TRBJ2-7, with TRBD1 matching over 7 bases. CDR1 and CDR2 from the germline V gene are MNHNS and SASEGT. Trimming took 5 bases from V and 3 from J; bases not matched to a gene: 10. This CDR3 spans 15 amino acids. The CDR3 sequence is CASSTLTGVHYEQYF. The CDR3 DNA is TGTGCCAGCAGTACCCTTACAGGGGTCCACTACGAGCAGTACTTC.